Each of the 9 T cell receptor beta chains below was sequenced from the same sample in a study of cytomegalovirus exposure and HLA in healthy donors. 13 Jbeta primers and 60 Vbeta primers were used for the PCR. Using immunoSEQ multiplex PCR, the repertoire was profiled, and TCRdb retains in-frame clones only, with some absent. The data hold 110,000 or so clones, with under 80% observed a single time. Sequenced: PBMCs. The receptors originated from a woman aged 40 to 55 in good health and CMV-seropositive.

The chain has TRBV7-2 and TRBJ2-1, with D possibly TRBD1 on 5 matching bases. V was shortened by 3 bases and J by 4 bases, with 7 bases between the two germline ends. Germline-derived CDR1 and CDR2 are SGHTA and FQGNSA. The CDR3 runs to 13 residues. The CDR3 DNA is TGTGCCAGCAGCTTCTCAGGGTACAATGAGCAGTTCTTC. Protein product: CASSFSGYNEQFF.

V gene TRBV11-2 combines with J gene TRBJ2-3; D call uncertain. The V gene's germline CDR1 is SGHAT and CDR2 FQNNGV. Trimming left V 4 bases short and J 3 bases short, with 20 bases between. The CDR3 covers 17 residues. The CDR3 DNA is TGTGCCAGCAGCTCTCACCCTCGTCCTACTGAAACAGATACGCAGTATTTT. Protein product: CASSSHPRPTETDTQYF.

This chain's CDR3 is CASITGSSGSTGELFF. The CDR3 DNA sequence: TGTGCCAGCATCACGGGCTCTAGCGGGAGTACCGGGGAGCTGTTTTTT. This chain connects TRBV2 to TRBJ2-2, with 10 bases that match TRBD2. The CDR3 sequence is 16 residues long. In germline, CDR1 is SNHLY, CDR2 FYNNEI. Trimming removed 7 bases from V and 5 bases from J; junction bases left unmatched: 10.

This rearrangement joins TRBV28 to TRBJ2-1; D remains ambiguous. Trimming pared 2 bases from V and 7 bases from J, leaving 9 bases between. Germline CDR1 MDHEN, CDR2 SYDVKM. This CDR3 is 13 amino acids long. The CDR3 coding sequence is TGTGCCAGCAGTTTAAACCGGTTGAATGAGCAGTTCTTC. Protein product: CASSLNRLNEQFF.

The rearrangement links TRBV6-5 to TRBJ1-1; D might be TRBD1 (5 bases). CDR3 length equals 14 residues. The V gene's germline CDR1 is MNHEY and CDR2 SVGAGI. V was shortened by 2 bases and J by 6 bases, with 13 bases between the two germline ends. The CDR3 sequence is CASSYPGGSAEAFF. The CDR3, as DNA: TGTGCCAGCAGTTACCCCGGGGGGTCGGCTGAAGCTTTCTTT.

This clone has a handful of counts. The chain links TRBV28 to TRBJ2-3; 7 positions agree with TRBD2. The CDR3 is 16 residues long. After removal of 8 bases from V and 5 bases from J, the junction contained 16 bases not matched to a gene. The germline V gene encodes CDR1 MDHEN and CDR2 SYDVKM. The CDR3 coding sequence is TGTGCCAGCGCTTGGGGGGGAGAAGGGCTACAAGATACGCAGTATTTT. Residues: CASAWGGEGLQDTQYF.

The V call is TRBV9, the J call TRBJ2-7, with 7 bases fitting TRBD1. Germline V CDR1 and CDR2: SGDLS, YYNGEE. With V trimmed by 0 bases and J by 6 bases, 9 bases remained unmatched. The CDR3 has 15 residues. The CDR3 is CASSVATGELGEQYF. CDR3 sequence (DNA): TGTGCCAGCAGCGTAGCTACAGGGGAGTTAGGCGAGCAGTACTTC.

The V gene is TRBV28, the J gene TRBJ2-3, with a tentative D call TRBD1 (6 bases). V lost 6 bases and J lost 4, with 14 bases in between. This CDR3 is built from 14 residues. Germline V lookup: CDR1 MDHEN, CDR2 SYDVKM. The DNA for the CDR3 is TGTGCCAGCAGCCCTTACAGGGAAGCAGATACGCAGTATTTT. Translation: CASSPYREADTQYF.

This chain connects TRBV10-3 to TRBJ2-3; 12 bases align to TRBD2. CDR1 is ENHRY, CDR2 SYGVKD, per germline. The CDR3 runs 16 residues. Trimming cost V 8 bases and J 0 bases; bases outside gene matches: 6. This CDR3 is CAIRTSGRHSTDTQYF. CDR3 nucleotide sequence: TGTGCCATCCGAACTAGCGGGAGGCATAGCACAGATACGCAGTATTTT.